This TCR beta chain was identified during a study of control samples from healthy donors and cancer patients. V dropped 7 bases and J dropped 6; count of bases not matched to a gene: 3. This CDR3 is built from 13 residues. Germline assignment: CDR1 SNHLY and CDR2 FYNNEI. Profiled with immunoSEQ multiplex PCR; TCRdb holds only in-frame clones, not every one. This table holds 40,000 to 50,000 clones, 94% found once. The TCR sequence derives from a man in his 60s in good health. The genes are TRBV2 and TRBJ1-4; 9 bases line up with TRBD1. The sequencing input was blood. The CDR3 reads CASTGQGYEKLFF. The CDR3 DNA reads TGTGCCAGCACGGGACAGGGATATGAAAAACTGTTTTTT.